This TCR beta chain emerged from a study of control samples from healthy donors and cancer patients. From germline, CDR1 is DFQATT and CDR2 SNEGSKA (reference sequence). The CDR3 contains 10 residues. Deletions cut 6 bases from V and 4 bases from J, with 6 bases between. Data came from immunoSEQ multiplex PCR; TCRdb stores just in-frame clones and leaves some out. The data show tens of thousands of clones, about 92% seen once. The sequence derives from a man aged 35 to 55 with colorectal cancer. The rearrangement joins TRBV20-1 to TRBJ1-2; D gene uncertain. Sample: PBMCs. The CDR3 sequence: CSAETYGYTF. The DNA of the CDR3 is TGCAGTGCCGAGACCTATGGCTACACCTTC.